The following is a T cell receptor beta chain sequence with its context. Some clones are missing from TCRdb's copy, which holds only in-frame ones; the method was immunoSEQ multiplex PCR. Of 200,000 to 250,000 clones listed, just over 85% are singletons. This specimen belongs to a study of blood T cell repertoires in COVID-19. Germline lookup yields CDR1 MNHEY and CDR2 SMNVEV (reference sequence). The CDR3 has 13 residues. Trimming removed 3 bases from V and 5 bases from J, with 10 bases in between. This chain joins TRBV27 and TRBJ2-5, with unresolved D. This clonotype was sampled from a middle-aged woman with acute COVID-19. Sample: PBMCs or T cells enriched from blood (not recorded which). CDR3 protein: CASSLLSRETQYF. The CDR3 DNA reads TGTGCCAGCAGTTTGTTAAGCCGGGAGACCCAGTACTTC.